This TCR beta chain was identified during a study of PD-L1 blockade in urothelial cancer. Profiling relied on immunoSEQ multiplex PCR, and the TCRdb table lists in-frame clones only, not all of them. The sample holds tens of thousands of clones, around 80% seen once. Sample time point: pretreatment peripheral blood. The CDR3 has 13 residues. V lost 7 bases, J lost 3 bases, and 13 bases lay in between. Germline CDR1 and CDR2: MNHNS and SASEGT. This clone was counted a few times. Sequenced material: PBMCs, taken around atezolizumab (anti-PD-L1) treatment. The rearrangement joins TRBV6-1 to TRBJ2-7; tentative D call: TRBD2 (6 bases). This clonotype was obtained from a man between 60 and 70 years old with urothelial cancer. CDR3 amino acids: CASTGTPLYEQYF. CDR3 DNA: TGTGCCAGCACCGGGACTCCTCTCTACGAGCAGTACTTC.